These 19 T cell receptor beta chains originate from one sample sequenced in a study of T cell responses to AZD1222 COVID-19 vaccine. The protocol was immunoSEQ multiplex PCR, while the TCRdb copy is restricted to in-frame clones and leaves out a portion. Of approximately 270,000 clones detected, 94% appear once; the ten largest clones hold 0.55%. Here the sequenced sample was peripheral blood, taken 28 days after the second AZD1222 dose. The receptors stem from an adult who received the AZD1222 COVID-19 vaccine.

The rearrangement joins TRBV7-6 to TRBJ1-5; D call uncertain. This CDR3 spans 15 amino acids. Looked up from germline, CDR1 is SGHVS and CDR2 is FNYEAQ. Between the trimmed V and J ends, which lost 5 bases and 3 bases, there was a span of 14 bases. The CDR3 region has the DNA TGTGCCAGCAGCCTGGACGGATCCCTCAATCAGCCCCAGCATTTT. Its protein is CASSLDGSLNQPQHF. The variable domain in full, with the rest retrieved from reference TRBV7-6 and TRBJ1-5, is GAGVSQSPRYKVTKRGQDVALRCDPISGHVSLYWYRQALGQGPEFLTYFNYEAQQDKSGLPNDRFSAERPEGSISTLTIQRTEQRDSAMYRCASSLDGSLNQPQHFGDGTRLSIL.

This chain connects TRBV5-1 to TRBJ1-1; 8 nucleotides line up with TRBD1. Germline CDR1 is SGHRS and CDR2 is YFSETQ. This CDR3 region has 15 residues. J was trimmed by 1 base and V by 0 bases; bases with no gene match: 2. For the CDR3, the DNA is TGCGCCAGCAGCTTGGTGGACAGGGCGAACACTGAAGCTTTCTTT. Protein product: CASSLVDRANTEAFF.

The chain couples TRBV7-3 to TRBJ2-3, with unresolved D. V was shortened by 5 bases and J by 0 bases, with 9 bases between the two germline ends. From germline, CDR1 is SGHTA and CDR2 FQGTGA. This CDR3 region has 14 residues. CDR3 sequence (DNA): TGTGCCAGCAGCCCGGACCTTAGCACAGATACGCAGTATTTT. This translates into CASSPDLSTDTQYF.

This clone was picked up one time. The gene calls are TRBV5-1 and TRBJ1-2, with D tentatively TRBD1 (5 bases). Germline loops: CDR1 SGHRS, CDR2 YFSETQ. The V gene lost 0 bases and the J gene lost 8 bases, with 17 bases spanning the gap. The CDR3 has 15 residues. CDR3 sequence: CASSLETGPVVGYTF. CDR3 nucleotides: TGCGCCAGCAGCTTGGAAACAGGACCCGTGGTCGGCTACACCTTC. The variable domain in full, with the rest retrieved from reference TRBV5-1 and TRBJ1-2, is KAGVTQTPRYLIKTRGQQVTLSCSPISGHRSVSWYQQTPGQGLQFLFEYFSETQRNKGNFPGRFSGRQFSNSRSEMNVSTLELGDSALYLCASSLETGPVVGYTFGSGTRLTVV.

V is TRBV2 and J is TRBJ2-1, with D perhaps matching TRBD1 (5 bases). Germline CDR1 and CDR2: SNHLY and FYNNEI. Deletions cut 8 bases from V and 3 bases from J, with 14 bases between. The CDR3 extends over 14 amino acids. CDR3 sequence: CASGPAGNYNEQFF. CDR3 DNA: TGTGCCAGCGGTCCGGCAGGGAACTACAATGAGCAGTTCTTC.

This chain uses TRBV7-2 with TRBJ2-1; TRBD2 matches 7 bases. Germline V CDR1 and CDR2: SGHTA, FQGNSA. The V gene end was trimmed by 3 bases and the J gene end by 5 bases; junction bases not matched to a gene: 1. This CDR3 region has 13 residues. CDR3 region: CASSLGLHNEQFF. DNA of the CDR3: TGTGCCAGCAGCTTGGGACTACACAATGAGCAGTTCTTC.

CDR3 sequence (DNA): TGTGCCACCAGCAGGACCCAGACAGATTCCTATGGCTACACCTTC. It codes for CATSRTQTDSYGYTF. V is TRBV15 and J is TRBJ1-2; D is possibly TRBD1 (5 bases). Trimming took off 3 bases at V and 4 bases at J, with 15 bases between the two ends. Germline CDR1 reads LNHNV; CDR2 reads YYDKDF (reference sequence). The CDR3 totals 15 residues.

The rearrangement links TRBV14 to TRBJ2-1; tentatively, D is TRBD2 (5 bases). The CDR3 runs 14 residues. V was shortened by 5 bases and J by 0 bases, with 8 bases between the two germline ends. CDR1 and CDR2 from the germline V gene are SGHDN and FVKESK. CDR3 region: CASSLASSYNEQFF. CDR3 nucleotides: TGTGCCAGCAGCTTAGCGAGCTCCTACAATGAGCAGTTCTTC.

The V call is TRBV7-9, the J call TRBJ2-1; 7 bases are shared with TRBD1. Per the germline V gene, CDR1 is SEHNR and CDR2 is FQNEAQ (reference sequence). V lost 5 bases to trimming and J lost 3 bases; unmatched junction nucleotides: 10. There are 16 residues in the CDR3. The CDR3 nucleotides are TGTGCCAGCAGCCTCCTGACAGGGAAGGGCTACAATGAGCAGTTCTTC. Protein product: CASSLLTGKGYNEQFF. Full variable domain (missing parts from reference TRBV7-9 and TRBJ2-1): DTGVSQNPRHKITKRGQNVTFRCDPISEHNRLYWYRQTLGQGPEFLTYFQNEAQLEKSRLLSDRFSAERPKGSFSTLEIQRTEQGDSAMYLCASSLLTGKGYNEQFFGPGTRLTVL.

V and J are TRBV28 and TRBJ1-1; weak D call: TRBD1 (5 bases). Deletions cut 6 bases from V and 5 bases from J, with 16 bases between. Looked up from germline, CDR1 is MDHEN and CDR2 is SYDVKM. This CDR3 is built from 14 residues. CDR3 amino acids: CASSPMGEETEAFF. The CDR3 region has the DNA TGTGCCAGCAGCCCCATGGGGGAGGAGACTGAAGCTTTCTTT.

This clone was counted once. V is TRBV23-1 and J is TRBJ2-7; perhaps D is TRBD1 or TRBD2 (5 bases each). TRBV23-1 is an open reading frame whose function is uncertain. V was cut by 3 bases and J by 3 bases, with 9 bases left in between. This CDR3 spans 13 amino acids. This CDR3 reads CASSQGPLYEQYF. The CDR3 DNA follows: TGCGCCAGCAGTCAGGGACCGCTCTACGAGCAGTACTTC.

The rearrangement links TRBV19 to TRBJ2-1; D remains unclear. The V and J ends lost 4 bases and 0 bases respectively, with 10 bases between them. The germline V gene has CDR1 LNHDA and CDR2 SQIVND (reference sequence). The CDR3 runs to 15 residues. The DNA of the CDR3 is TGTGCCAGTAGTAGGTACCGGAGCTCCTACAATGAGCAGTTCTTC. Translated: CASSRYRSSYNEQFF.

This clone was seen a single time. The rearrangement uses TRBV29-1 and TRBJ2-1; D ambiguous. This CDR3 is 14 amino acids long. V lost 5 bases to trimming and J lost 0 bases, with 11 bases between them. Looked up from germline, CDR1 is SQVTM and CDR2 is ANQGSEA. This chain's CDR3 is CSVSPDPSYNEQFF. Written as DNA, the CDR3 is TGCAGCGTTTCTCCGGACCCCTCCTACAATGAGCAGTTCTTC.

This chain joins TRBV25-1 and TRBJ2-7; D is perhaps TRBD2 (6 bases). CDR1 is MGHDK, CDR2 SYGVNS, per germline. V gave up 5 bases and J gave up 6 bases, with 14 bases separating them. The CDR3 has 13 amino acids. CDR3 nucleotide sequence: TGTGCCAGCAGTAACAATTGGGGAGGCGAGCAGTACTTC. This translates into CASSNNWGGEQYF.

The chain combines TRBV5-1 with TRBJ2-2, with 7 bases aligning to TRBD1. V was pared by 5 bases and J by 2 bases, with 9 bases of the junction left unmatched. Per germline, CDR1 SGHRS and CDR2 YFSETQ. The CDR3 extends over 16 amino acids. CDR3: CASSLLGQPNTGELFF. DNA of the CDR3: TGCGCCAGCAGTCTATTGGGACAGCCTAACACCGGGGAGCTGTTTTTT. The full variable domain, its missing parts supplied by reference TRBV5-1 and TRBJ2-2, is KAGVTQTPRYLIKTRGQQVTLSCSPISGHRSVSWYQQTPGQGLQFLFEYFSETQRNKGNFPGRFSGRQFSNSRSEMNVSTLELGDSALYLCASSLLGQPNTGELFFGEGSRLTVL.

In nucleotides, the CDR3 is TGTGCCAGTAGTATCACGGGACAGGGATTCGGCACAGATACGCAGTATTTT. Translation: CASSITGQGFGTDTQYF. The J gene is TRBJ2-3, the V gene TRBV19; 9 bases fit TRBD1. CDR1 is LNHDA and CDR2 is SQIVND in the germline V gene (reference sequence). The ends lost 3 bases at V and 1 base at J; junction bases unmatched: 8. This CDR3 comprises 17 residues.

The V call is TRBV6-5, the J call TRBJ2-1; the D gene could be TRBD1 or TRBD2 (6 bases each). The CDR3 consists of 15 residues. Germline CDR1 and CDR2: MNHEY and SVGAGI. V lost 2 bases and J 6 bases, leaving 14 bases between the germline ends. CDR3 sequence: CASSYEGGRGNEQFF. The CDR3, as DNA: TGTGCCAGCAGTTACGAGGGGGGAAGGGGCAATGAGCAGTTCTTC.

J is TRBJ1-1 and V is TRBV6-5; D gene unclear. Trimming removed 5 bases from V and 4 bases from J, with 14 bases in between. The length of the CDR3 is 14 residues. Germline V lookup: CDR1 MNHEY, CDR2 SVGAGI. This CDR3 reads CASSRIDRGTEAFF. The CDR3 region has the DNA TGTGCCAGCAGTCGAATCGACCGGGGCACTGAAGCTTTCTTT.

This CDR3 is CASSLTTSGSNEQFF. The CDR3 bases are TGTGCCAGCAGCTTAACGACTAGCGGGAGTAATGAGCAGTTCTTC. The genes are TRBV7-9 and TRBJ2-1, with 12 bases matching TRBD2. Trimming cost V 2 bases and J 7 bases; bases outside gene matches: 3. This CDR3 has 15 amino acids. In germline, CDR1 is SEHNR, CDR2 FQNEAQ (reference sequence).